The clone carrying this T cell receptor beta chain was seen many times. No antigen is known for it. This CDR3 has 12 amino acids. Germline V gives CDR1 SGHTA, CDR2 FQGTGA. V lost 1 base and J 7 bases, leaving 4 bases between the germline ends. These data are taken from a study of CD8+CD57+ T cells in acquired aplastic anemia. About the study: Mean DNA quantity obtained from sorted CD4+ and CD8+ cells was approximately 3 ug. Reads per healthy sample averaged approximately 10 million (CD4+) and 11 million to 13 million (CD8+).

TCR beta VDJ and CDR3 profiling used genomic DNA as template. TCRdb independently ran MiXCR on the reads; one entry per CDR3 protein. The sample lists about 130,000 distinct CDR3 sequences, about 46% seen once, with roughly 2.5% in the top ten. Study observations and caveats: In CD8+ cells, Simpson's diversity showed no significant difference between patients and controls. Patients and controls shared over 25 CD8+ CDR3 sequences, which appeared highly expressed in patients and within their immunodominant clones.

Sequencing was carried out using sorted CD4+, CD8+, or CD8+CD57+ T cells (not recorded which) from PBMCs. This TCR came from a human donor in good health, serving as a control. The rearrangement uses TRBV7-3 and TRBJ1-4; no clear D. As DNA, the CDR3 is TGTGCCAGCAGCTTAAACGGTGAAAAACTGTTTTTT. Amino acid sequence: CASSLNGEKLFF.